This TCR beta chain was captured by sequencing in a study of T cells after yellow fever vaccination. Study-wide results and limits: Subsequent to the booster, the majority of primary-vaccination clones reappeared (around 96% CD4, around 85% CD8).

Trimming cost V 7 bases and J 12 bases; bases outside gene matches: 4. The CDR3 length is 11 residues. 5'RACE template switching added a universal primer site and UMIs to TCR cDNA. From the 5' RACE reads, TCRdb called clonotypes with MiXCR, one entry per CDR3 protein. The repertoire includes around 260,000 distinct CDR3 sequences, roughly 4.8% of them detected once, and approximately 3.5% sits in the top ten. The sample holds many counts of this clonotype. Its target is not known. The rearrangement joins TRBV12-3 or TRBV12-4 to TRBJ2-3, with TRBD2 matching over 10 bases. Sequencing was performed on CD4+ T cells sorted from PBMCs, taken on the day of the yellow fever booster vaccination. This sequence originates from a young man who received the YFV17D yellow fever vaccine. The DNA for the CDR3 is TGTGCCAGCAAGGGACTAGCGAGTCAGTATTTT. Its protein product is CASKGLASQYF.